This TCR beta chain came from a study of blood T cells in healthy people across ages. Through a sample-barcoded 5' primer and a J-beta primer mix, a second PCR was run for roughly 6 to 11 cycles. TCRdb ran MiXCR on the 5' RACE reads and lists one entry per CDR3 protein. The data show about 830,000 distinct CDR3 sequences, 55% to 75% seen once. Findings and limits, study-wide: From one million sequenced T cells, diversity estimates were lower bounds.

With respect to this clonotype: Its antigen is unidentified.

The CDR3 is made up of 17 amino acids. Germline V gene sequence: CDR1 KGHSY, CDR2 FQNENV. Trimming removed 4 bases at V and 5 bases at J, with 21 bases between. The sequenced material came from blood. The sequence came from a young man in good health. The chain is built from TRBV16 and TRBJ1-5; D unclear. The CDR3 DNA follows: TGTGCCAGCAGCCCCCGGGAGGTTCGTCCTCCACATCAGCCCCAGCATTTT. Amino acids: CASSPREVRPPHQPQHF.